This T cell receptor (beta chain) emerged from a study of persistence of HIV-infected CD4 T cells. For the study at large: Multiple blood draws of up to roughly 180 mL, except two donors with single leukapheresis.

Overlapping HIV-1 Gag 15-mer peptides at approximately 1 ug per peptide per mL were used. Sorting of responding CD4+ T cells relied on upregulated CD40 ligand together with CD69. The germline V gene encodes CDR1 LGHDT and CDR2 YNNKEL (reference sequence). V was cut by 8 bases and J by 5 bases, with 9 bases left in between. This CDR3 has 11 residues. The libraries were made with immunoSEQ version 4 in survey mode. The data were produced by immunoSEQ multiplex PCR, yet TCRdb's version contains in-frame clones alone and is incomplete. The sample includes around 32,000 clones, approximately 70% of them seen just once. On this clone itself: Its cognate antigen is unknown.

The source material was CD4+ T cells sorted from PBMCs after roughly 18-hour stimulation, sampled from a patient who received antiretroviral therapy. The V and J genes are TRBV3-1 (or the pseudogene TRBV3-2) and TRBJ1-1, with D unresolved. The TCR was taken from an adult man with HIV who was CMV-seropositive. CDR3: CASVGRTEAFF. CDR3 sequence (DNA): TGTGCCAGCGTTGGGAGGACTGAAGCTTTCTTT.